The 20 T cell receptor beta chains below were found in one sample sequenced in a study of blood T cell repertoires in COVID-19. The table came from immunoSEQ multiplex PCR; TCRdb's copy has only in-frame clones and leaves some out. Of around 150,000 clones detected, about 91% appear once; the ten largest clones hold 3.9%. Sequencing was done on a sample of peripheral blood. Source of these receptors: a woman in her sixties or seventies who had recovered from COVID-19.

The chain has TRBV7-8 and TRBJ2-7; the D is unclear. V shed 2 bases and J shed 3 bases, with 8 bases lying between them. Germline assignment: CDR1 SGHVS and CDR2 FQNEAQ. The length of the CDR3 is 13 residues. CDR3: CASSLQVIYEQYF. CDR3 coding DNA: TGTGCCAGCAGCTTACAGGTCATCTACGAGCAGTACTTC.

The chain joins TRBV5-1 to TRBJ2-7, with 7 bases identical to TRBD1. The CDR3 sequence is 15 residues long. From germline, CDR1 is SGHRS and CDR2 YFSETQ. J was trimmed by 7 bases and V by 0 bases; bases with no gene match: 10. The CDR3 DNA reads as TGCGCCAGCAGCTTGGCCGGAACAGGGGTATGGGAGCAGTACTTC. Translating it yields CASSLAGTGVWEQYF.

This chain connects TRBV28 to TRBJ1-4; D not resolved. This CDR3 contains 12 residues. V was shortened by 7 bases and J by 7 bases, with 10 bases between the two germline ends. Germline V gene sequence: CDR1 MDHEN, CDR2 SYDVKM. CDR3 in DNA: TGTGCCAGCATCAAGGAGGGTGAAAAACTGTTTTTT. It specifies CASIKEGEKLFF. Full variable domain (rest looked up from reference TRBV28 and TRBJ1-4): DVKVTQSSRYLVKRTGEKVFLECVQDMDHENMFWYRQDPGLGLRLIYFSYDVKMKEKGDIPEGYSVSREKKERFSLILESASTNQTSMYLCASIKEGEKLFFGSGTQLSVL.

CDR3 sequence reads: CASSTDARQGQNTEAFF. CDR3 DNA sequence: TGCGCCAGCAGTACCGATGCACGACAGGGCCAAAACACTGAAGCTTTCTTT. The chain uses TRBV10-2 and TRBJ1-1; TRBD1 agrees at 7 bases. The trim removed 5 bases at V and 2 bases at J, leaving 14 bases unmatched. Germline V gives CDR1 WSHSY, CDR2 SAAADI. The CDR3 length is 17 residues.

The chain employs TRBV3-1 (or the pseudogene TRBV3-2) and TRBJ1-4; 8 bases agree with TRBD1. The CDR3 runs to 14 residues. Trimming removed 3 bases from V and 8 bases from J; junction bases left unmatched: 5. Germline-derived CDR1 and CDR2 are LGHDT and YNNKEL (reference sequence). DNA for the CDR3: TGTGCCAGCAGCCACCGGGACAGGCGGGAAAAACTGTTTTTT. It encodes CASSHRDRREKLFF.

The V gene is TRBV3-1 (or the pseudogene TRBV3-2), the J gene TRBJ2-3; D is perhaps TRBD2 (5 bases). V dropped 4 bases and J dropped 0 bases, with 14 bases sitting between them. Looked up from germline, CDR1 is LGHDT and CDR2 is YNNKEL (reference sequence). The CDR3 consists of 16 residues. This CDR3 reads CASSRAGKTSTDTQYF. The CDR3 nucleotides read TGTGCCAGCAGCCGCGCCGGGAAGACTAGCACAGATACGCAGTATTTT.

The V gene is TRBV10-3, the J gene TRBJ2-1; 15 nucleotides align to TRBD2. Germline trimming cut 8 bases from V and 0 bases from J; bases unmatched to any gene: 5. Germline CDR1 reads ENHRY; CDR2 reads SYGVKD. The CDR3 runs to 17 residues. The DNA for the CDR3 is TGTGCCATCGCCGGGACTAGCGGGGGGAGCTCCTACAATGAGCAGTTCTTC. Protein: CAIAGTSGGSSYNEQFF.

This clone showed up just a few times. The rearrangement uses TRBV9 and TRBJ2-3; 9 positions match TRBD2. Unmatched junction bases numbered 6, after V lost 0 bases and J lost 4 bases. The CDR3 has 16 amino acids. CDR1 SGDLS and CDR2 YYNGEE come from the germline V gene. CDR3 sequence: CASSVAAGGPSDTQYF. The DNA for the CDR3 is TGTGCCAGCAGCGTAGCGGCGGGGGGGCCCTCAGATACGCAGTATTTT.

The V gene is TRBV6-5, the J gene TRBJ2-5; 7 nucleotides line up with TRBD1. The CDR3 has 15 amino acids. The V gene end was trimmed by 7 bases and the J gene end by 1 base; junction bases not matched to a gene: 9. Germline loops: CDR1 MNHEY, CDR2 SVGAGI. CDR3 protein: CASKNNRGVQETQYF. The CDR3 region has the DNA TGTGCCAGCAAAAACAACAGGGGCGTCCAAGAGACCCAGTACTTC.

The chain employs TRBV12-3 or TRBV12-4 and TRBJ2-3; D remains ambiguous. This CDR3 comprises 11 residues. The V end lost 6 bases, the J end lost 5 bases, and 6 bases lay between the germline ends. CDR3 bases: TGTGCCAGCAGCCCCCAAGATACGCAGTATTTT. Translated, it gives CASSPQDTQYF.

This clone was counted once. This chain joins TRBV2 and TRBJ1-6; the D is unclear. V shed 7 bases and J shed 7 bases, with 11 bases lying between them. Germline V gene sequence: CDR1 SNHLY, CDR2 FYNNEI. This CDR3 is built from 13 residues. In DNA, the CDR3 is TGTGCCAGCATGGCAGAACAGAATTCACCCCTCCACTTT. This encodes CASMAEQNSPLHF.

This CDR3 is CASSPYSYNEQFF. CDR3 DNA: TGTGCCAGCAGCCCGTACTCTTACAATGAGCAGTTCTTC. V is TRBV11-2 and J is TRBJ2-1, with D unclear. V gave up 5 bases and J gave up 4 bases, with 9 bases separating them. The germline CDR1 and CDR2 sequences are SGHAT and FQNNGV. This CDR3 comprises 13 residues. Combining the CDR3 with reference TRBV11-2 and TRBJ2-1 gives the whole variable domain EAGVAQSPRYKIIEKRQSVAFWCNPISGHATLYWYQQILGQGPKLLIQFQNNGVVDDSQLPKDRFSAERLKGVDSTLKIQPAKLEDSAVYLCASSPYSYNEQFFGPGTRLTVL.

V usage is TRBV28 and J usage is TRBJ2-2; D unclear. This CDR3 region has 16 residues. Germline-derived CDR1 and CDR2 are MDHEN and SYDVKM. V gave up 3 bases and J gave up 7 bases, with 18 bases separating them. In nucleotides, the CDR3 is TGTGCCAGCAGTTTCTTCGGCCAGAGACTTATCGGGGAGCTGTTTTTT. It yields the protein CASSFFGQRLIGELFF.

The chain joins TRBV9 to TRBJ1-1; possibly TRBD1 for D (5 bases). V gave up 4 bases and J gave up 7 bases, with 14 bases separating them. The CDR3 runs to 13 residues. Germline loops: CDR1 SGDLS, CDR2 YYNGEE. CDR3 nucleotide sequence: TGTGCCAGCAGCCGCGGTGGTAGGGGTGAAGCTTTCTTT. Protein: CASSRGGRGEAFF.

The genes are TRBV3-1 (or the pseudogene TRBV3-2) and TRBJ1-2; unclear D gene. Germline CDR1 is LGHDT and CDR2 is YNNKEL (reference sequence). Trimming cost V 0 bases and J 7 bases, with 12 bases left between them. The CDR3 consists of 14 residues. The CDR3 region is CASSQDLRGIGYTF. The DNA for the CDR3 is TGTGCCAGCAGCCAAGATCTCAGAGGGATTGGCTACACCTTC.

The gene calls are TRBV2 and TRBJ2-5; 8 bases are shared with TRBD1. Per the germline V gene, CDR1 is SNHLY and CDR2 is FYNNEI. The length of the CDR3 is 15 residues. The trim removed 11 bases at V and 5 bases at J, leaving 16 bases unmatched. In DNA form, the CDR3 reads TGTGCCTGCGAACGGGTGCAGGGGGCATTTGAGACCCAGTACTTC. Amino acids: CACERVQGAFETQYF.

The chain recombines TRBV6-1 with TRBJ2-5; TRBD2 agrees at 10 bases. Germline CDR1 and CDR2: MNHNS and SASEGT. Trimming cost V 3 bases and J 6 bases; bases outside gene matches: 7. CDR3 length equals 15 residues. The CDR3, as DNA: TGTGCCAGCAGTGAGGTCACTAGCGGGGTACAGACCCAGTACTTC. Translation: CASSEVTSGVQTQYF.

V is TRBV9 and J is TRBJ1-2, with 7 bases lining up with TRBD1. The trim removed 1 base at V and 10 bases at J, leaving 10 bases unmatched. The germline V gene has CDR1 SGDLS and CDR2 YYNGEE. The CDR3 spans 14 residues. DNA of the CDR3: TGTGCCAGCAGCGTACCCGGGAGGGGGCATGTCTACACCTTC. It specifies CASSVPGRGHVYTF.

V usage is TRBV19 and J usage is TRBJ2-5; 9 bases are a match to TRBD2. Germline V gene lookup returns CDR1 LNHDA and CDR2 SQIVND (reference sequence). The ends lost 3 bases at V and 4 bases at J; junction bases unmatched: 9. CDR3 length equals 16 residues. CDR3 sequence: CASSMSGGSYLETQYF. CDR3 DNA: TGTGCCAGTAGTATGAGCGGGGGGTCTTATTTAGAGACCCAGTACTTC.

CDR3 nucleotide sequence: TGTGCCAGCTCACCACTCGAGGACAGGAACTATGGCTACACCTTC. Translating gives CASSPLEDRNYGYTF. This chain connects TRBV18 to TRBJ1-2, with 7 positions matching TRBD1. The CDR3 runs to 15 residues. V was pared by 1 base and J by 2 bases, with 4 bases of the junction left unmatched. Germline V CDR1 and CDR2: KGHSH, LQKENI.